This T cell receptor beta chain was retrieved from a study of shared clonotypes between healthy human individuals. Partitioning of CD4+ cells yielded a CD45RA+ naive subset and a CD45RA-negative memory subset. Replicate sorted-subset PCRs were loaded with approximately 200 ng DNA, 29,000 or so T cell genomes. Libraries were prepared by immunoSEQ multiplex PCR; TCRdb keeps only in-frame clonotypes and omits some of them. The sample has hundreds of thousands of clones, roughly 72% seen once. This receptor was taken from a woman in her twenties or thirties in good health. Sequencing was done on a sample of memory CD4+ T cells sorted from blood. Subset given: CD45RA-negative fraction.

The CDR3, as DNA: TGTGCCAGCAGCCCTACCCCCCGGGGCACAGCCATGAACACTGAAGCTTTCTTT. Translation: CASSPTPRGTAMNTEAFF. The V gene is TRBV7-9, the J gene TRBJ1-1, with D tentatively TRBD1 (5 bases). The CDR3 is 18 residues long. CDR1 is SEHNR, CDR2 FQNEAQ, per germline (reference sequence). The V end lost 5 bases, the J end lost 0 bases, and 22 bases lay between the germline ends.